This T cell receptor beta chain is drawn from a study of blood T cell repertoires in COVID-19. CDR1 is SGHAT and CDR2 is FQNNGV in the germline V gene. The V segment lost 1 base and the J segment 16 bases; nucleotides outside the gene matches: 15. The CDR3 spans 15 residues. Assay: immunoSEQ multiplex PCR; the TCRdb copy retains only in-frame clones and omits some. In the table there are about 480,000 clones, about 88% of which are singletons. The chain is built from TRBV11-2 and TRBJ2-1, with 8 bases lining up with TRBD2. The sample comprised peripheral blood. The TCR was taken from a man aged 18-30 years with COVID-19, enrolled during active disease. Written as DNA, the CDR3 is TGTGCCAGCAGCTTAGTCAGTGTCGTCGGGACTAGTATATTCTTC. This gives the protein CASSLVSVVGTSIFF.